This TCR beta chain was documented in a study of T cell changes during pregnancy in multiple sclerosis. Data came from immunoSEQ multiplex PCR; TCRdb stores just in-frame clones and leaves some out. The sample lists 55,000 to 65,000 clones; 75% to 90% were seen once. This clone was detected only once. CDR3 length: 12 residues. Looked up from germline, CDR1 is LNHDA and CDR2 is SQIVND (reference sequence). V gave up 6 bases and J gave up 3 bases, with 8 bases separating them. The gene calls are TRBV19 and TRBJ1-1; the D gene is possibly TRBD1 (6 bases). The TCR sequence derives from a female donor in good health, enrolled as a control in a pregnancy study. The starting material was peripheral blood, obtained in the first trimester of pregnancy. The CDR3 is CASRTGYTEAFF. The CDR3 bases are TGTGCCAGTAGAACAGGGTACACTGAAGCTTTCTTT.